The present T cell receptor beta chain was sequenced within a study of shared clonotypes between healthy human individuals. The table came from immunoSEQ multiplex PCR; TCRdb's copy has only in-frame clones and leaves some out. The profile shows 2 million to 2.5 million clones, under 97% of them singletons. Germline V CDR1 and CDR2: MNHNS, SASEGT. This CDR3 region has 13 residues. Trimming removed 6 bases at V and 4 bases at J, with 13 bases between. As regards this clone: This same CDR3 is encoded by further DNA sequences in the sample.

The sequencing input was naive CD4+ T cells sorted from blood. Noted subset: CD45RA+ positively selected. The chain uses TRBV6-1 and TRBJ2-7; a weak D match, TRBD1 (6 bases). This TCR was sampled from a man aged 18 to 30 in good health. The CDR3 sequence is CASRGTGLYEQYF. In nucleotides, the CDR3 is TGTGCCAGCAGAGGAACAGGGTTATACGAGCAGTACTTC.